Listed below are T cell receptor beta chains from one sample, sequenced in a study of blood T cell repertoires in COVID-19. Libraries were prepared by immunoSEQ multiplex PCR; TCRdb keeps only in-frame clonotypes and omits some of them. The table records about 80,000 clones, approximately 79% of them present only once. Sequenced input: peripheral blood. All receptors come from a man between 70 and 80 years old with active or convalescent COVID-19. The conserved cysteine and the conserved F or W are not part of the CDR3 here. Each record gives: CDR3 length, J gene, V gene, CDR3 protein.

>12|TRBJ2-2|TRBV5-4
ASTPPSNTGELF
>11|TRBJ2-2|TRBV6-5
ASRRQNTGELF
>12|TRBJ2-2|TRBV6-5
ASSPGHSTGELF
>12|TRBJ2-5|TRBV7-9
ASSKGLLGSTQY
>11|TRBJ1-6|TRBV12-5
ASGPGQNSPLH
>11|TRBJ2-1|TRBV19
ASRKTGALEQF
>15|TRBJ2-5|TRBV4-2
ASSQGTSGGAQETQY
>12|TRBJ2-5|TRBV7-9
ASSFSGTQETQY
>11|TRBJ1-2|TRBV6-1
ASSEGDRDGYT
>12|TRBJ1-1|TRBV5-1
ASVLTTGDTEAF
>12|TRBJ2-6|TRBV2
ASRQGSGANVLT
>9|TRBJ1-2|TRBV4-1
ASSQPGQGS
>12|TRBJ2-3|TRBV14
ASSPRDFTDTQY
>11|TRBJ2-5|TRBV2
ASPKGEGETQY
>13|TRBJ1-6|TRBV5-5
ASSRGTGGNSPLH
>11|TRBJ1-5|TRBV2
ASTGESNQPQH
>12|TRBJ2-7|TRBV11-3
ASSDRPSGDEQY
>9|TRBJ2-5|TRBV30
ASNRPETQY
>12|TRBJ2-5|TRBV6-5
ASRVRGLRETQY
>13|TRBJ2-5|TRBV9
ASSVETGGWETQY